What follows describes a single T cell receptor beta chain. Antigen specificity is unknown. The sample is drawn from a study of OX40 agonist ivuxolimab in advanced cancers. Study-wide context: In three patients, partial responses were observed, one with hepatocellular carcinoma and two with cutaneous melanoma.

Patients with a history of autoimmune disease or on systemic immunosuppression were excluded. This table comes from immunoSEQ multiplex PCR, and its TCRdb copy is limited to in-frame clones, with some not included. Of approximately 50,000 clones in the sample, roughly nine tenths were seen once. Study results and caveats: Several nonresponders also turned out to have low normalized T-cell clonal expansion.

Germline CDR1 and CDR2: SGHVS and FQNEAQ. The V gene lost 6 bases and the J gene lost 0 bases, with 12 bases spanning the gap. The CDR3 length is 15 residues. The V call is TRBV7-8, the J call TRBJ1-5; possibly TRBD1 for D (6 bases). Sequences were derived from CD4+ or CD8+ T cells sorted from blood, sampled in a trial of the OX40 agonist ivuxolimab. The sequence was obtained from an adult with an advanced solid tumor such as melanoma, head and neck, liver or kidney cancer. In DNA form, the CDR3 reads TGTGCCAGCAGGCCGGGGGCGGTTAGCAATCAGCCCCAGCATTTT. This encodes CASRPGAVSNQPQHF.